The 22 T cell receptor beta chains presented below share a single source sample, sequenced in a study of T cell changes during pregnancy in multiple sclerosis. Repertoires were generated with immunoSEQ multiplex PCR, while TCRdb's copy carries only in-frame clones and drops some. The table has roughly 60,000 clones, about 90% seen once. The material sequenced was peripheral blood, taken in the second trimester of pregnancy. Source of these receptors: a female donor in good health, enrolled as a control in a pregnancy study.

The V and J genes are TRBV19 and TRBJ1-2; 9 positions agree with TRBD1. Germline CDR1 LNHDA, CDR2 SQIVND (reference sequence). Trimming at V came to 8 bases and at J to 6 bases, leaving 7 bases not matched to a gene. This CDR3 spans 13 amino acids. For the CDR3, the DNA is TGTGCCAGTTCAACAGGGGGCGCGAATGGCTACACCTTC. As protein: CASSTGGANGYTF.

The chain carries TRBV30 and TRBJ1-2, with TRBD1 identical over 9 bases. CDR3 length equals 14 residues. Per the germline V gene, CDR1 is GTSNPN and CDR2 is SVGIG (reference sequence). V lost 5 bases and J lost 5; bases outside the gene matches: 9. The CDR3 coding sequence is TGTGCCTGGCTGTCCGTACAGGGGGCTTATGGCTACACCTTC. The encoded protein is CAWLSVQGAYGYTF.

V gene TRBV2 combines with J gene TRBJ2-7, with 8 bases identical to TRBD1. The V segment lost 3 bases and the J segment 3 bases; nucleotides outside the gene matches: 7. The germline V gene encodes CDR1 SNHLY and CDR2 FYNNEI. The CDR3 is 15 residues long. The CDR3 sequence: CASSEGDRSIYEQYF. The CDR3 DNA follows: TGTGCCAGCAGTGAGGGGGACAGGTCAATCTACGAGCAGTACTTC. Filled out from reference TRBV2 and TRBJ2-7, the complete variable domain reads EPEVTQTPSHQVTQMGQEVILRCVPISNHLYFYWYRQILGQKVEFLVSFYNNEISEKSEIFDDQFSVERPDGSNFTLKIRSTKLEDSAMYFCASSEGDRSIYEQYFGPGTRLTVT.

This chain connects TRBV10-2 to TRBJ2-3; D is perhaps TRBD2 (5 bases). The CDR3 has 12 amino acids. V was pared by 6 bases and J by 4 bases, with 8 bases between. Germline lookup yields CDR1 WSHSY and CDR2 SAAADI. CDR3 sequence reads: CASREGADTQYF. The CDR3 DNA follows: TGCGCCAGCAGAGAGGGAGCAGATACGCAGTATTTT.

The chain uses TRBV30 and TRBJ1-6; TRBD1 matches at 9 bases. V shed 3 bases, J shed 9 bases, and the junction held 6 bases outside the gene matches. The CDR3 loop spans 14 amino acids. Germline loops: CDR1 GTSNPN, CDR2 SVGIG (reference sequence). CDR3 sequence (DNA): TGTGCCTGGAGGGGACAGGGAGGGAGTTCACCCCTCCACTTT. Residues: CAWRGQGGSSPLHF.

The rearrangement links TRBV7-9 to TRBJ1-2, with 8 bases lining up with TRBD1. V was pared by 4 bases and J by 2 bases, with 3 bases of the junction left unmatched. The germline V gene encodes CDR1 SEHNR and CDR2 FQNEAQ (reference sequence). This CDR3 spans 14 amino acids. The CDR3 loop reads CASSSTGANYGYTF. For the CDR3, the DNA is TGTGCCAGCAGCTCGACAGGGGCCAACTATGGCTACACCTTC.

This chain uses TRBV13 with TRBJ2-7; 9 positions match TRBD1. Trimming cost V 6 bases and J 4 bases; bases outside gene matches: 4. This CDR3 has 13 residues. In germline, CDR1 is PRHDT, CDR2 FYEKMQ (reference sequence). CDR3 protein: CASSGDRVYEQYF. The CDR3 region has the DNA TGTGCCAGCAGTGGGGACAGGGTTTACGAGCAGTACTTC. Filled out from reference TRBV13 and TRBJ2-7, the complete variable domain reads AAGVIQSPRHLIKEKRETATLKCYPIPRHDTVYWYQQGPGQDPQFLISFYEKMQSDKGSIPDRFSAQQFSDYHSELNMSSLELGDSALYFCASSGDRVYEQYFGPGTRLTVT.

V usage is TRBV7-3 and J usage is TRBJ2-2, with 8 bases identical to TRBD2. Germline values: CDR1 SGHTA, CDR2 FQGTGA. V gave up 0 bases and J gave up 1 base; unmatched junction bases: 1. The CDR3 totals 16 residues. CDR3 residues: CASSLTGTRNTGELFF. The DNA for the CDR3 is TGTGCCAGCAGCTTAACTGGGACTAGGAACACCGGGGAGCTGTTTTTT.

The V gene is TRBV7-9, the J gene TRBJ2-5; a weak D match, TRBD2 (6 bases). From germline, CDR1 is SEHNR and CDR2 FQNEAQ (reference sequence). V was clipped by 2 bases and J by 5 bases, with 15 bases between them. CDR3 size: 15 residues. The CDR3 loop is CASSLRGGLTETQYF. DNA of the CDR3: TGTGCCAGCAGCTTACGGGGAGGCTTAACGGAGACCCAGTACTTC.

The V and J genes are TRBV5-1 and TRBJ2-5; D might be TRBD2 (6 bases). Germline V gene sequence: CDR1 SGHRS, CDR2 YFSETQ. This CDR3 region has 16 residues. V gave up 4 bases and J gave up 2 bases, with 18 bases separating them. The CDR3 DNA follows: TGCGCCAGCAGCAAATGGGCCGGGAGCGCTCAAGAGACCCAGTACTTC. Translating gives CASSKWAGSAQETQYF.

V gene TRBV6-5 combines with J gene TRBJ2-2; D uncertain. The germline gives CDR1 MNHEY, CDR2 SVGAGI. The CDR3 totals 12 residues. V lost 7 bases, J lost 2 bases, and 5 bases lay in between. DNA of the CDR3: TGTGCCAGCAACAAAAACACCGGGGAGCTGTTTTTT. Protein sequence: CASNKNTGELFF.

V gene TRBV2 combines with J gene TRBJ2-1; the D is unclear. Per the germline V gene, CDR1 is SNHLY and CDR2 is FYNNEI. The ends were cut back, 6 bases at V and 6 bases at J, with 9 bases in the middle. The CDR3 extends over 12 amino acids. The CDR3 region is CASRTIANEQFF. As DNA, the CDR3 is TGTGCCAGCAGGACGATAGCCAATGAGCAGTTCTTC.

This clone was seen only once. The chain's CDR3 is CASQPDLAGVDEQFF. In DNA, the CDR3 is TGTGCCAGCCAACCGGACCTAGCGGGAGTGGATGAGCAGTTCTTC. V is TRBV6-1 and J is TRBJ2-1, with 10 bases identical to TRBD2. CDR3 length equals 15 residues. Losses at the gene ends were 8 bases for V and 8 bases for J; bases not matched to a gene: 12. Germline V gene lookup returns CDR1 MNHNS and CDR2 SASEGT.

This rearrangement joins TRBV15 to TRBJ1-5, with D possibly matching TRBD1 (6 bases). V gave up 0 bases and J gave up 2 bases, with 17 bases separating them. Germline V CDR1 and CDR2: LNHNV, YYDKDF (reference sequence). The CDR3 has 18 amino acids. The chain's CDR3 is CATSRDPQGAAGNQPQHF. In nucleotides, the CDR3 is TGTGCCACCAGCAGAGATCCACAGGGAGCGGCGGGCAATCAGCCCCAGCATTTT. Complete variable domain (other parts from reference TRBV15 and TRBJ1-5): DAMVIQNPRYQVTQFGKPVTLSCSQTLNHNVMYWYQQKSSQAPKLLFHYYDKDFNNEADTPDNFQSRRPNTSFCFLDIRSPGLGDTAMYLCATSRDPQGAAGNQPQHFGDGTRLSIL.

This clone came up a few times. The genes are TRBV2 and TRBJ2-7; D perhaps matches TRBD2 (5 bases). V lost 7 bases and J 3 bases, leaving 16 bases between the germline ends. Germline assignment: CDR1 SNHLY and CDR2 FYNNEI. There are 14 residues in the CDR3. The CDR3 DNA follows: TGTGCCAGCAATGGGTGGGAGCGCGACTACGAGCAGTACTTC. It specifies CASNGWERDYEQYF. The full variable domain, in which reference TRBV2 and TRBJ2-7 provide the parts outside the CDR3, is EPEVTQTPSHQVTQMGQEVILRCVPISNHLYFYWYRQILGQKVEFLVSFYNNEISEKSEIFDDQFSVERPDGSNFTLKIRSTKLEDSAMYFCASNGWERDYEQYFGPGTRLTVT.

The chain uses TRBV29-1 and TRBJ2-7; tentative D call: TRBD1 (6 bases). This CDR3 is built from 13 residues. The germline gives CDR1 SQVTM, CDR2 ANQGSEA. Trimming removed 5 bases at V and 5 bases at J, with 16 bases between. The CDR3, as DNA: TGCAGCGTTCCCGGGACAAATGGAAACGAGCAGTACTTC. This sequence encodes CSVPGTNGNEQYF.

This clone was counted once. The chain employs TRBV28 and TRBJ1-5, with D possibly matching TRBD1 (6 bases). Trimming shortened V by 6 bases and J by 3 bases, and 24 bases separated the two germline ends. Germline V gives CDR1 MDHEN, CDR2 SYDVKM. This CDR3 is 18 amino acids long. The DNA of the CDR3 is TGTGCCAGCAGCCGGTTACTGATGACAGGCCAGCCCAATCAGCCCCAGCATTTT. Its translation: CASSRLLMTGQPNQPQHF.

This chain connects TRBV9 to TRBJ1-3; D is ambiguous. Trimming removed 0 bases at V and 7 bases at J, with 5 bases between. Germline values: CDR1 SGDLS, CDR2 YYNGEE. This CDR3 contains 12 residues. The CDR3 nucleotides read TGTGCCAGCAGCGTAGGTCCGAACACCATATATTTT. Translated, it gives CASSVGPNTIYF.

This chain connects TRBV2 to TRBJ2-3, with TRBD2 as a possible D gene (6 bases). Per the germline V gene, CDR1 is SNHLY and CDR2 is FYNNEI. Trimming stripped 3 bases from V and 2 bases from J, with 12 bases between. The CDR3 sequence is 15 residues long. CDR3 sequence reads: CASSEPRDHTDTQYF. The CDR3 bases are TGTGCCAGCAGTGAGCCGCGGGACCACACAGATACGCAGTATTTT.

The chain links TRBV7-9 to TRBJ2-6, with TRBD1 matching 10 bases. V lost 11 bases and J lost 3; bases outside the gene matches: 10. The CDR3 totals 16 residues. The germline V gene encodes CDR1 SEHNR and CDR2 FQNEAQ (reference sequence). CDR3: CAEWGTGAYGANVLTF. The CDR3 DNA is TGTGCCGAGTGGGGGACAGGGGCGTATGGGGCCAACGTCCTGACTTTC.

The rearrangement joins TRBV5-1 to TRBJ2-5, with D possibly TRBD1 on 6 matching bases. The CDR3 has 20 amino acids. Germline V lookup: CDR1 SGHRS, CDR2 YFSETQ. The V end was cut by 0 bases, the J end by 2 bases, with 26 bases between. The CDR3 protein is CASSLARIWTEEEPQETQYF. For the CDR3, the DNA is TGCGCCAGCAGCTTGGCCAGAATATGGACAGAAGAAGAACCGCAAGAGACCCAGTACTTC.

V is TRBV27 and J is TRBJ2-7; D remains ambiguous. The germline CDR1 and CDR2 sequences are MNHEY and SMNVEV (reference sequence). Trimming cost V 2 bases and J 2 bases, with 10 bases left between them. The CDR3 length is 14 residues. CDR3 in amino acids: CASSLDGDAYEQYF. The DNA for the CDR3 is TGTGCCAGCAGTTTAGACGGAGACGCCTACGAGCAGTACTTC.